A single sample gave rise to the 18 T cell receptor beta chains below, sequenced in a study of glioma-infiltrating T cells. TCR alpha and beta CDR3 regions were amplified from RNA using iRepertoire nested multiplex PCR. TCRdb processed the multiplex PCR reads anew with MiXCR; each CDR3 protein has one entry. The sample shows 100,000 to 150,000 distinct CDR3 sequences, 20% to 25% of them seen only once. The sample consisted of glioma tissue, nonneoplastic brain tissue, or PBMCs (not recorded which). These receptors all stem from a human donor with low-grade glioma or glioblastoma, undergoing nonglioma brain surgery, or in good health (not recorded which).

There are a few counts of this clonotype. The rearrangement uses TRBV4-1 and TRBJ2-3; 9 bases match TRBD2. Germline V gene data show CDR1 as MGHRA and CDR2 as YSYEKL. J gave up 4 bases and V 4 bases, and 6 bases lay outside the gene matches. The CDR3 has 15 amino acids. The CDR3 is CASSLSGSFSDTQYF. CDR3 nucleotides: TGCGCCAGCAGCCTTAGCGGGAGTTTCTCAGATACGCAGTATTTT.

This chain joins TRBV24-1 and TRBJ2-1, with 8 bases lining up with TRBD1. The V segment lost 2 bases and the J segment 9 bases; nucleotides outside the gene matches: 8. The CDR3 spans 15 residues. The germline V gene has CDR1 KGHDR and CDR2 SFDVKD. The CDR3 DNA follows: TGTGCCACCAGTGATTCCGGGGCAGGGGGCTTTGAGCAGTTCTTC. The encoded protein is CATSDSGAGGFEQFF.

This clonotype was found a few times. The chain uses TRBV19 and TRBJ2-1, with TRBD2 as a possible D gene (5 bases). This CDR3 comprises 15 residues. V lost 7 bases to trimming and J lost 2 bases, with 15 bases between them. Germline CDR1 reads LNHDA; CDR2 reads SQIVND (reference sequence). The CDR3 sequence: CASTGGLLTYNEQFF. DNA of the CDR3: TGTGCCAGTACGGGCGGACTCCTCACCTACAATGAGCAGTTCTTC.

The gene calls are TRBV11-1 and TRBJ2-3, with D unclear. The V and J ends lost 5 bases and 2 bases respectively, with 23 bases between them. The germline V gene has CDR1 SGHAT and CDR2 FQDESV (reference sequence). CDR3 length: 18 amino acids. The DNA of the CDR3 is TGTGCCAGCAGCCTATTCTACACCGCGAGCCTCTTCACAGATACGCAGTATTTT. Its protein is CASSLFYTASLFTDTQYF.

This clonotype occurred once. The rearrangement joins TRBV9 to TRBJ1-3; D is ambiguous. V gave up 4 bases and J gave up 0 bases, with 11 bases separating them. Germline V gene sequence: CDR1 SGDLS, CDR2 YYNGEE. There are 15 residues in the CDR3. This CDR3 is CASSSRHSSGNTIYF. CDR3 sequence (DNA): TGTGCCAGCAGCTCCCGTCATAGCTCTGGAAACACCATATATTTT.

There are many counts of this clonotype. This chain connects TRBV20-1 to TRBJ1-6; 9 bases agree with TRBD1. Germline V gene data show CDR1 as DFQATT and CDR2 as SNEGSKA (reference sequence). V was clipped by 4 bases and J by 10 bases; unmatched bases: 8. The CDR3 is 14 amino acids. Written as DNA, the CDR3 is TGCAGTGCTATAAAACAGGGGGCAGGATCACCCCTCCACTTT. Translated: CSAIKQGAGSPLHF.

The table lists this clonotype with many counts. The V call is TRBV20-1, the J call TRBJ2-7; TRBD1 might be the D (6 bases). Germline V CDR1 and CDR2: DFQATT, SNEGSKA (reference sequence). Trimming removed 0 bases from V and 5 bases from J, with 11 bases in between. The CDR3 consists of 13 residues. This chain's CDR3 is CSARDTGLDEQYF. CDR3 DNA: TGCAGTGCTAGAGATACAGGGCTGGACGAGCAGTACTTC.

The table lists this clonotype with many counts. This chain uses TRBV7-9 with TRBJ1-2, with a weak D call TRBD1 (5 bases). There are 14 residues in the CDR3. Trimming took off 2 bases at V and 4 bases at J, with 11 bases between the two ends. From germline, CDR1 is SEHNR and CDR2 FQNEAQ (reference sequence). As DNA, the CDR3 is TGTGCCAGCAGCTTACCCCAGGGCAGCTATGGCTACACCTTC. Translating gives CASSLPQGSYGYTF. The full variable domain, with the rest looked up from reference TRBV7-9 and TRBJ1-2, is DTGVSQNPRHKITKRGQNVTFRCDPISEHNRLYWYRQTLGQGPEFLTYFQNEAQLEKSRLLSDRFSAERPKGSFSTLEIQRTEQGDSAMYLCASSLPQGSYGYTFGSGTRLTVV.

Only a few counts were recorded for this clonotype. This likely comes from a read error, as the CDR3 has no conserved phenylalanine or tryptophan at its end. The CDR3 nucleotides read TGTGCCAGCAGCCCATCAAGACAGCCAAGCTATGGCTACACCCTC. Translated, it gives CASSPSRQPSYGYTL. The chain uses TRBV7-2 and TRBJ1-2, with a possible D match to TRBD1 (5 bases). This CDR3 is built from 15 residues. V was pared by 5 bases and J by 4 bases, with 17 bases between. The germline V gene has CDR1 SGHTA and CDR2 FQGNSA.

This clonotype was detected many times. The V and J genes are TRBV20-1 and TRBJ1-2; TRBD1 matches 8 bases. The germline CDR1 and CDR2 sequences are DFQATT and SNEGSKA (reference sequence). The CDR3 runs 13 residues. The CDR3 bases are TGCACCACAGGGGGGGGCCCCAGGTGGGGCTACACCTTC. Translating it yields CTTGGGPRWGYTF.

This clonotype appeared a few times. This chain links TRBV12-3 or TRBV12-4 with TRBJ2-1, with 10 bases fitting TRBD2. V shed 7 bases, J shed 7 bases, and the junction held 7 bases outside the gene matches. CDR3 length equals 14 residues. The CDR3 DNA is TGTGCCAGCAATCCCGGGACTAGCGCTAATGAGCAGTTCTTC. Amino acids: CASNPGTSANEQFF.

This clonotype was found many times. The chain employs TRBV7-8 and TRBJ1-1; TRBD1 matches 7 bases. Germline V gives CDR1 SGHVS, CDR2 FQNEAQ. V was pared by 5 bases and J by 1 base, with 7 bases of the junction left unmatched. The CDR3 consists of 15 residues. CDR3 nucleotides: TGTGCCAGCAGCCTTCGGGAGGGGGCGAACACTGAAGCTTTCTTT. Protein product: CASSLREGANTEAFF.

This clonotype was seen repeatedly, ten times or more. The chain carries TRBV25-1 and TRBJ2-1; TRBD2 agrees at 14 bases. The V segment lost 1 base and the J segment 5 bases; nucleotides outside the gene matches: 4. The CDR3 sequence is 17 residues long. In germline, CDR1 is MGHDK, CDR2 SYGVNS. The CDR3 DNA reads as TGTGCCAGCAGTGAATGGGGGACTAGCGGGAGCGACAATGAGCAGTTCTTC. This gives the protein CASSEWGTSGSDNEQFF.

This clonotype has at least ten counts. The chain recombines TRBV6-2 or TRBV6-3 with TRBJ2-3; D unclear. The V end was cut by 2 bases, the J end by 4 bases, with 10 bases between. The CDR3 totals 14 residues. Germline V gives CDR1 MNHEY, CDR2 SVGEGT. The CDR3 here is CASSYRPPADTQYF. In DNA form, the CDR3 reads TGTGCCAGCAGTTACCGCCCCCCGGCAGATACGCAGTATTTT.

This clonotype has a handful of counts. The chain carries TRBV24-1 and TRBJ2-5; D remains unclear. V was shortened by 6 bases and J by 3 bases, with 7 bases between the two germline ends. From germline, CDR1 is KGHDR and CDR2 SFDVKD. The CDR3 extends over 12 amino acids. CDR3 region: CATSNSKETQYF. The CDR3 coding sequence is TGTGCCACCAGTAATTCCAAAGAGACCCAGTACTTC.

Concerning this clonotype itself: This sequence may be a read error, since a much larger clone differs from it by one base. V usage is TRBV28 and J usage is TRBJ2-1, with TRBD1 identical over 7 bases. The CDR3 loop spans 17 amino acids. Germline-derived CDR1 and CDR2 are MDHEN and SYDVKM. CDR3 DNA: TGTGCCAGCTACAATATATACCGACAGGGACCCTACGATGAGCAGTTCTTC. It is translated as CASYNIYRQGPYDEQFF.

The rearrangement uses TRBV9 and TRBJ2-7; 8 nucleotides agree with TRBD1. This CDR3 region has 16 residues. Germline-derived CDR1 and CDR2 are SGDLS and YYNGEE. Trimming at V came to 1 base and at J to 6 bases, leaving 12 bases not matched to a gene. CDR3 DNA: TGTGCCAGCAGCGTAAGCCTCGGGACAGGTAACGGCGAGCAGTACTTC. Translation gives CASSVSLGTGNGEQYF.

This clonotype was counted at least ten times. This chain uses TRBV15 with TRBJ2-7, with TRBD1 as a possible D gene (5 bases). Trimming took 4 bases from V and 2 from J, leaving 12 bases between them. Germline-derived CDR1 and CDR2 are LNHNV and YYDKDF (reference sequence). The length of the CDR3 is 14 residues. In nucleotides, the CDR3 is TGTGCCACCAGCAAGGGCAGGGCGACCTACGAGCAGTACTTC. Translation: CATSKGRATYEQYF.